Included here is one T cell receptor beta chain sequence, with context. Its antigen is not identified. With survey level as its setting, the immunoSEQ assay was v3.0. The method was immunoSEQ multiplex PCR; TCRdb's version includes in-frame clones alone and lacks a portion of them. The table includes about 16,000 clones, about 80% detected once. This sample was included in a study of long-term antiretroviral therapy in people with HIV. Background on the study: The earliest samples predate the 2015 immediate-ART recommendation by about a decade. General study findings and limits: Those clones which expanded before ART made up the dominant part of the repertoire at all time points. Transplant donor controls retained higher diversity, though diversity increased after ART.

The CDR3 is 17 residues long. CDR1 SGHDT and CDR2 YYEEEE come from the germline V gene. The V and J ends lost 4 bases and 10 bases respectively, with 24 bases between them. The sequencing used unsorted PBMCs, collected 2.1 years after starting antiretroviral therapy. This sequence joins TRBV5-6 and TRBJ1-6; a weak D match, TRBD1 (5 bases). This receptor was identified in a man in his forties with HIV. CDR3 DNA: TGTGCCAGCAGCCCCCGGGGGACCTCCAAGGTACGGTCACCCCTCCACTTT. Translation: CASSPRGTSKVRSPLHF.